A single sample gave rise to the 22 T cell receptor beta chains below, sequenced in a study of CD8+CD57+ T cells in acquired aplastic anemia. TCR beta VDJ and CDR3 were profiled, and genomic DNA was the template. TCRdb reanalysed the reads using MiXCR and keeps one entry per CDR3 protein. The table has some 120,000 distinct CDR3 sequences, over 55% seen once. Before being chosen for sequencing, patients had shown CD8+CD57+ cell expansion by flow cytometry. The sample consisted of sorted CD4+, CD8+, or CD8+CD57+ T cells (not recorded which) from PBMCs. These receptors were taken from a human donor with aplastic anemia.

This clonotype occurred once. The rearrangement joins TRBV5-1 to TRBJ2-5, with TRBD1 identical over 8 bases. CDR1 and CDR2 from the germline V gene are SGHRS and YFSETQ. The CDR3 totals 15 residues. The V and J ends lost 2 bases and 1 base, in that order; junction bases with no gene match: 4. The CDR3 bases are TGCGCCAGCAGCTTTAGTGGACAGGGCCAAGAGACCCAGTACTTC. Protein: CASSFSGQGQETQYF.

This clonotype showed up many times. The chain joins TRBV7-9 to TRBJ2-1; TRBD1 is a possible D gene (7 bases). Trimming took off 0 bases at V and 9 bases at J, with 12 bases between the two ends. CDR1 and CDR2 (germline): SEHNR, FQNEAQ (reference sequence). The CDR3 consists of 14 residues. The CDR3 protein is CASSLARQGGEQFF. CDR3 bases: TGTGCCAGCAGCTTAGCGCGGCAGGGGGGTGAGCAGTTCTTC.

The CDR3 loop is CASSRGQGPNEQYF. DNA for the CDR3: TGTGCCAGCAGCCGCGGACAGGGACCCAACGAGCAGTACTTC. J is TRBJ2-7 and V is TRBV7-9; 8 bases match TRBD1. The CDR3 contains 14 residues. V shed 5 bases, J shed 5 bases, and the junction held 8 bases outside the gene matches. Germline V CDR1 and CDR2: SEHNR, FQNEAQ (reference sequence).

The chain uses TRBV4-2 and TRBJ1-1; TRBD1 matches 7 bases. With 4 bases clipped from V and 9 bases from J, the junction kept 14 bases outside the gene matches. Germline V CDR1 and CDR2: LGHNA, YNFKEQ. The CDR3 sequence is 15 residues long. The CDR3 coding sequence is TGTGCCAGCAGCCCTTCGGGACAGCCACTGCCTCAAGCTTTCTTT. Its translation: CASSPSGQPLPQAFF.

The chain carries TRBV28 and TRBJ1-4; 8 nucleotides agree with TRBD1. Germline values: CDR1 MDHEN, CDR2 SYDVKM. CDR3 length: 15 amino acids. V lost 5 bases and J lost 8; bases outside the gene matches: 10. The CDR3 bases are TGTGCCAGCAGTCCCTCGGACAGGGTAGGGGAAAAACTGTTTTTT. As protein: CASSPSDRVGEKLFF.

The chain uses TRBV10-2 and TRBJ2-7; D is uncertain. The germline V gene encodes CDR1 WSHSY and CDR2 SAAADI. The V gene lost 3 bases and the J gene lost 9 bases, with 18 bases spanning the gap. CDR3 length: 14 amino acids. The CDR3 here is CASSESWLRHGQYF. Here the CDR3 DNA reads TGCGCCAGCAGTGAATCCTGGCTGCGCCACGGGCAGTACTTC.

This chain uses TRBV2 with TRBJ1-6; TRBD1 matches 7 bases. Germline CDR1 reads SNHLY; CDR2 reads FYNNEI. J lost 5 bases, V lost 8 bases, and 6 bases had no gene match. This CDR3 is 14 amino acids long. CDR3 sequence reads: CASGSGTDNSPLHF. As DNA, the CDR3 is TGTGCCAGCGGCTCCGGGACAGATAATTCACCCCTCCACTTT.

The chain recombines TRBV7-2 with TRBJ2-5; the D is unclear. Germline assignment: CDR1 SGHTA and CDR2 FQGNSA. V lost 2 bases to trimming and J lost 4 bases, with 11 bases between them. The CDR3 spans 14 residues. The CDR3 protein is CASSLLTWRETQYF. CDR3 bases: TGTGCCAGCAGCTTACTGACCTGGCGAGAGACCCAGTACTTC.

The chain is built from TRBV20-1 and TRBJ2-7; D ambiguous. The CDR3 contains 13 residues. Germline loops: CDR1 DFQATT, CDR2 SNEGSKA (reference sequence). V dropped 0 bases and J dropped 4 bases, with 10 bases sitting between them. CDR3 DNA: TGCAGTGCTAGAGATCCCAGCAATTACGAGCAGTACTTC. This sequence encodes CSARDPSNYEQYF.

This clonotype was seen at least ten times. CDR3 in DNA: TGTGCCAGCAGTGAATATAAGTACGGCTCAGAAGCTCCCACCTTC. Translation: CASSEYKYGSEAPTF. The chain employs TRBV25-1 and TRBJ1-2; no definite D call. From germline, CDR1 is MGHDK and CDR2 SYGVNS. This CDR3 comprises 15 residues. With 0 bases removed from V and 13 bases from J, the gap between germline ends came to 21 bases.

The rearrangement links TRBV29-1 to TRBJ2-1; 11 nucleotides align to TRBD2. This CDR3 comprises 13 residues. Germline V gene lookup returns CDR1 SQVTM and CDR2 ANQGSEA. As DNA, the CDR3 is TGCAGTGCTAGCGGGAGGACCTACAATGAGCAGTTCTTC. Its translation: CSASGRTYNEQFF.

This clonotype occurred many times. This sequence joins TRBV5-1 and TRBJ2-5, with 11 bases aligning to TRBD1. Per germline, CDR1 SGHRS and CDR2 YFSETQ. The CDR3 has 15 amino acids. Trimming removed 3 bases from V and 4 bases from J; junction bases left unmatched: 5. CDR3 region: CASSSQGQGGETQYF. In DNA form, the CDR3 reads TGCGCCAGCAGCTCACAGGGACAGGGGGGAGAGACCCAGTACTTC.

Many counts were recorded for this clonotype. The chain couples TRBV20-1 to TRBJ1-6, with D perhaps matching TRBD1 (6 bases). Trimming stripped 0 bases from V and 9 bases from J, with 24 bases between. The CDR3 is 18 amino acids. In germline, CDR1 is DFQATT, CDR2 SNEGSKA (reference sequence). CDR3 amino acids: CSARDSGGARIVGSPLHF. CDR3 DNA: TGCAGTGCTAGAGATTCCGGGGGCGCAAGGATAGTGGGTTCACCCCTCCACTTT.

Of note for this clonotype: One base away lies a much larger clone, so this may be a sequencing read error. This sequence joins TRBV9 and TRBJ1-1; 7 positions agree with TRBD1. This CDR3 has 13 residues. After removal of 2 bases from V and 3 bases from J, the junction contained 1 base not matched to a gene. The V gene's germline CDR1 is SGDLS and CDR2 YYNGEE. CDR3 amino acids: CASSVRGDTEAFF. For the CDR3, the DNA is TGTGCCAGCAGCGTCAGGGGGGACACTGAAGCTTTCTTT.

This chain's CDR3 is CASSLDATSPLHF. For the CDR3, the DNA is TGCGCCAGCAGCTTGGATGCTACTTCACCCCTCCACTTT. The chain links TRBV5-1 to TRBJ1-6; no clear D gene. This CDR3 is 13 amino acids long. Germline V gene data show CDR1 as SGHRS and CDR2 as YFSETQ. V lost 0 bases and J 9 bases, leaving 7 bases between the germline ends.

This clonotype was counted a few times. This chain joins TRBV24-1 and TRBJ2-7, with TRBD2 as a possible D gene (6 bases). Germline CDR1 is KGHDR and CDR2 is SFDVKD. This CDR3 has 14 amino acids. V gave up 3 bases and J gave up 6 bases, with 14 bases separating them. CDR3 nucleotides: TGTGCCACCAGTGATCCCGGGACTCCTCTCGAGCAGTACTTC. It encodes CATSDPGTPLEQYF.

This clonotype has a count of ten or more. The gene calls are TRBV12-3 or TRBV12-4 and TRBJ2-2; 11 bases agree with TRBD2. V lost 6 bases, J lost 6 bases, and 3 bases stayed unmatched. The CDR3 length is 14 residues. The CDR3 region has the DNA TGTGCCAGCAGCATACTAGCGGGGGCCGGGGAGCTGTTTTTT. It encodes CASSILAGAGELFF.

Comments on this clonotype: The junction and the germline gene differ at one end; a read error may be behind it. This rearrangement joins TRBV7-7 to TRBJ2-3; D call uncertain. Looked up from germline, CDR1 is SSHAT and CDR2 is FNYEAQ (reference sequence). The CDR3 runs to 14 residues. The CDR3 nucleotides read TGTGCTAGCAGCGCCGTAGGGAGCACAGATACGCAGTATTTT. Translating gives CASSAVGSTDTQYF.

In its sample, this clonotype was seen many times. CDR3 DNA sequence: TGTGCCAGCAGCGGAAGTCCCCCGGAGACAGCCACTGAAGCTTTCTTT. Amino acids: CASSGSPPETATEAFF. V and J are TRBV7-9 and TRBJ1-1; a possible D gene is TRBD1 (5 bases). The germline gives CDR1 SEHNR, CDR2 FQNEAQ (reference sequence). The CDR3 runs 16 residues. V was pared by 5 bases and J by 4 bases, with 20 bases between.

Details on this clonotype: The junction and the germline gene differ at one end; a read error may be behind it. The rearrangement joins TRBV7-8 to TRBJ2-7; D not certain. The CDR3 length is 13 residues. The V gene's germline CDR1 is SGHVS and CDR2 FQNEAQ. CDR3: CASSSTRSYEQCF. CDR3 DNA sequence: TGTGCCAGCAGCTCCACAAGATCCTACGAGCAGTGCTTC.

This chain links TRBV5-5 with TRBJ1-6; D is possibly TRBD1 (5 bases). Germline lookup yields CDR1 SGHKS and CDR2 YYEKEE (reference sequence). This CDR3 contains 14 residues. V lost 2 bases to trimming and J lost 9 bases, with 12 bases between them. The DNA for the CDR3 is TGTGCCAGCAGCTTTGGGACTTCTCTTTCACCCCTCCACTTT. Its protein is CASSFGTSLSPLHF.

This chain joins TRBV12-3 or TRBV12-4 and TRBJ2-7; tentative D call: TRBD1 (6 bases). CDR3 length: 13 residues. V was pared by 4 bases and J by 6 bases, with 13 bases between. CDR3 sequence: CASSSTGRGEQYF. The CDR3 region has the DNA TGTGCCAGCAGTTCAACCGGCAGGGGCGAGCAGTACTTC.